One and the same sample provided the 10 T cell receptor beta chains below, sequenced in a study of blood T cells in healthy people across ages. The second PCR ran about 6 to 12 cycles with a sample-barcoded 5' primer and J-beta primers. TCRdb independently ran MiXCR on the 5' RACE reads; one entry per CDR3 protein. The sample lists hundreds of thousands of distinct CDR3 sequences, 55% to 70% occurring once. Input material: blood. The receptors come from a man younger than 45 in good health.

J is TRBJ2-7 and V is TRBV4-3; 7 bases are shared with TRBD1. Looked up from germline, CDR1 is LGHNA and CDR2 is YSLEER. V gave up 4 bases and J gave up 2 bases; unmatched junction bases: 11. The CDR3 loop spans 16 amino acids. The DNA for the CDR3 is TGCGCCAGCAGCCCAGAACACGGGACAGCGACCTACGAGCAGTACTTC. Amino acid sequence: CASSPEHGTATYEQYF.

To note about this clonotype: Its ends do not fully match the called genes, so a read error is possible. The chain couples TRBV28 to TRBJ2-3, with D tentatively TRBD1 (5 bases). Germline CDR1 and CDR2: MDHEN and SYDVKM. This CDR3 region has 15 residues. CDR3 sequence: CASATKGDVTDTRYF. DNA of the CDR3: TGTGCCAGCGCCACAAAGGGTGATGTGACAGATACGCGGTATTTT.

The chain employs TRBV5-1 and TRBJ2-3; no clear D gene. V lost 3 bases to trimming and J lost 1 base, with 9 bases between them. CDR3 length equals 14 residues. The V gene's germline CDR1 is SGHRS and CDR2 YFSETQ. CDR3: CASSSNPGTDTQYF. The CDR3 nucleotides read TGCGCCAGCAGCTCCAATCCCGGCACAGATACGCAGTATTTT.

The sample holds many counts of this clonotype. V gene TRBV5-5 combines with J gene TRBJ2-5; D is possibly TRBD1 or TRBD2 (5 bases each). Germline V lookup: CDR1 SGHKS, CDR2 YYEKEE (reference sequence). The V end was cut by 1 base, the J end by 3 bases, with 7 bases between. The length of the CDR3 is 13 residues. The CDR3, as DNA: TGTGCCAGCAGCTTGCAGGGAGAAGAGACCCAGTACTTC. It translates to CASSLQGEETQYF.

This clonotype was seen a few times. The chain is built from TRBV7-2 and TRBJ2-1, with 12 bases matching TRBD2. From germline, CDR1 is SGHTA and CDR2 FQGNSA. The V and J ends lost 5 bases and 6 bases, in that order; junction bases with no gene match: 8. This CDR3 region has 16 residues. CDR3 nucleotides: TGTGCCAGCAGCATGACTAGCGGGAGCACGTTCAATGAGCAGTTCTTC. Protein: CASSMTSGSTFNEQFF.

This clonotype showed up just once. J is TRBJ1-1 and V is TRBV28; D is uncertain. The CDR3 totals 14 residues. CDR1 and CDR2 (germline): MDHEN, SYDVKM. Trimming shortened V by 5 bases and J by 1 base, and 11 bases separated the two germline ends. Written as DNA, the CDR3 is TGTGCCAGCAGTCTAGGACGGAAGAACACTGAAGCTTTCTTT. Its translation: CASSLGRKNTEAFF.

This clonotype was detected only a few times. The genes are TRBV20-1 and TRBJ2-7; D is possibly TRBD2 (5 bases). The CDR3 loop spans 13 amino acids. Trimming cost V 4 bases and J 2 bases, with 12 bases left between them. Germline V gene lookup returns CDR1 DFQATT and CDR2 SNEGSKA (reference sequence). The CDR3 region is CSATGVVAYEQYF. For the CDR3, the DNA is TGCAGTGCTACCGGGGTGGTGGCCTACGAGCAGTACTTC.

This clonotype showed up many times. The chain carries TRBV11-2 and TRBJ2-7; no clear D gene. Germline CDR1 is SGHAT and CDR2 is FQNNGV. The V end lost 5 bases, the J end lost 6 bases, and 17 bases lay between the germline ends. The CDR3 consists of 14 residues. The CDR3, as DNA: TGTGCCAGCAGCCCCCGGTGGGTGAATGCCGAGCAGTACTTC. Its translation: CASSPRWVNAEQYF.

This sequence joins TRBV7-2 and TRBJ2-5; D not certain. Germline values: CDR1 SGHTA, CDR2 FQGNSA. This CDR3 region has 13 residues. V dropped 1 base and J dropped 3 bases, with 6 bases sitting between them. This chain's CDR3 is CASSLVSEETQYF. The CDR3 DNA sequence: TGTGCCAGCAGCTTAGTATCAGAAGAGACCCAGTACTTC.

The chain joins TRBV27 to TRBJ1-5; a possible D gene is TRBD1 (5 bases). V was shortened by 5 bases and J by 2 bases, with 10 bases between the two germline ends. The germline V gene encodes CDR1 MNHEY and CDR2 SMNVEV (reference sequence). The CDR3 spans 14 residues. The CDR3 DNA sequence: TGTGCCAGCAGTCCCGGGACGGGCAATCAGCCCCAGCATTTT. It yields the protein CASSPGTGNQPQHF.